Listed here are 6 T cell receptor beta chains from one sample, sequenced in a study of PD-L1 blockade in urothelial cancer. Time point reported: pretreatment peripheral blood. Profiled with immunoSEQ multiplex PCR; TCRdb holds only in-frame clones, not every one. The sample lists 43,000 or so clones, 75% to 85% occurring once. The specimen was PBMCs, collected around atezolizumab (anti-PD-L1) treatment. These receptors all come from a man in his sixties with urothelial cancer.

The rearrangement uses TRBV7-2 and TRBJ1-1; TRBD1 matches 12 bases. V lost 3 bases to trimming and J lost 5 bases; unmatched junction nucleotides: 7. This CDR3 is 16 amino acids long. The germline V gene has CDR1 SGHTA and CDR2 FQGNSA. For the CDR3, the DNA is TGTGCCAGCAGCTTGGGGACAGGGGGCTTCGGGACTGAAGCTTTCTTT. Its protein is CASSLGTGGFGTEAFF.

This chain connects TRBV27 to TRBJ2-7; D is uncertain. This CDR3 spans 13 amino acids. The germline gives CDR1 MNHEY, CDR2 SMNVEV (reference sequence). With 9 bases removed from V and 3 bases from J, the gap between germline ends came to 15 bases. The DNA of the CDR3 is TGTGCCAGTCGGCCAGGCCTAATCTACGAGCAGTACTTC. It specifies CASRPGLIYEQYF.

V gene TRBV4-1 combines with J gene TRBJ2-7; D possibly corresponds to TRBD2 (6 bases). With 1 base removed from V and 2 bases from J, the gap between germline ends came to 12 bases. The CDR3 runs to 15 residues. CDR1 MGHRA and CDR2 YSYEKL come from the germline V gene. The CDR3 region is CASSQGASATYEQYF. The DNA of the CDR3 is TGCGCCAGCAGCCAAGGGGCTAGCGCAACCTACGAGCAGTACTTC.

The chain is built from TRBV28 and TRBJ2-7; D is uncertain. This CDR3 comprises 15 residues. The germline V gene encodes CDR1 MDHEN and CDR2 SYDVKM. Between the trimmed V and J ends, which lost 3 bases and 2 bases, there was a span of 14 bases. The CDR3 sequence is CASSLLSTNPYEQYF. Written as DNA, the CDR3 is TGTGCCAGCAGTTTGCTGTCAACTAACCCCTACGAGCAGTACTTC.

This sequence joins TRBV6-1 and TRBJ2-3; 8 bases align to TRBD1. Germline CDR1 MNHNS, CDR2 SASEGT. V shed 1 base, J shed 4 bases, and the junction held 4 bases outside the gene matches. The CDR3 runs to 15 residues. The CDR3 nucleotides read TGTGCCAGCAGTGAAGTAGGACAGGGCTCAGATACGCAGTATTTT. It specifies CASSEVGQGSDTQYF.

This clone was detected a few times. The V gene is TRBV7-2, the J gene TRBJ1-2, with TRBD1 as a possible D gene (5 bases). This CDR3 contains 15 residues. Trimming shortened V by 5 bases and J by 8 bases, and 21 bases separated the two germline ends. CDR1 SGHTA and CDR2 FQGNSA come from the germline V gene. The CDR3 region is CASSQPGLKTKGYTF. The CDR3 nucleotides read TGTGCCAGCAGCCAGCCGGGACTAAAAACCAAGGGCTACACCTTC.